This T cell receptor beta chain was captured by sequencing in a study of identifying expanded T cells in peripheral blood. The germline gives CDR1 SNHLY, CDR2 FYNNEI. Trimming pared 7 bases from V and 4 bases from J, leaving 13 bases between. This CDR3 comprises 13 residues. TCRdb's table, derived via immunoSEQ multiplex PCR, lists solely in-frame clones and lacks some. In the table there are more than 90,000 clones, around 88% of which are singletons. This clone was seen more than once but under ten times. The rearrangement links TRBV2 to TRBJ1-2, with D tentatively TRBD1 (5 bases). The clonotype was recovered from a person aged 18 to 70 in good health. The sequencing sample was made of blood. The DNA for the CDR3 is TGTGCCAGCACGGGGACGCTCGGCTATGGCTACACCTTC. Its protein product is CASTGTLGYGYTF.